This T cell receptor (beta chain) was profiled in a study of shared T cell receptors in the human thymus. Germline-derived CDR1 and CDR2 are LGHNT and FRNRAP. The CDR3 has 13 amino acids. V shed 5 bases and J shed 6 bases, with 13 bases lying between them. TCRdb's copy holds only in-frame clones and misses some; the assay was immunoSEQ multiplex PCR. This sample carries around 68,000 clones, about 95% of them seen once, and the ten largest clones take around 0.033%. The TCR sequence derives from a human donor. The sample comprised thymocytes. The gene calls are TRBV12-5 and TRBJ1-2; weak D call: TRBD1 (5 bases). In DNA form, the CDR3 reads TGTGCTAGTGGTAACTGGCAGGGTGATGGCTACACCTTC. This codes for CASGNWQGDGYTF.